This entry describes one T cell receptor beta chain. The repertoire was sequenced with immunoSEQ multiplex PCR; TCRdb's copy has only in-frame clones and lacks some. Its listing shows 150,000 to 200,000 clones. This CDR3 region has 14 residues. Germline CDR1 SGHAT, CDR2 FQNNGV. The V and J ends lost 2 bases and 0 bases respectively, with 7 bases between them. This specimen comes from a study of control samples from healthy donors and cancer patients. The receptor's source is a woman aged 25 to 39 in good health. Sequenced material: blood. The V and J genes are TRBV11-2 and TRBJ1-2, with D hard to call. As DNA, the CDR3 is TGTGCCAGCAGCTTACTAAAAACTAACTATGGCTACACCTTC. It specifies CASSLLKTNYGYTF.